A single sample gave rise to the 25 T cell receptor beta chains below, sequenced in a study of shared clonotypes between healthy human individuals (dated by TCRdb to about 2020). The library was generated by the immunoSEQ multiplex PCR assay. This immuneACCESS table, as held by TCRdb, lists in-frame sequences with V and J called but not all clones. Of the missing ones, under half trace to an unresolved V gene in checked studies; the others have no known cause. Within this sample are about 980,000 clones, with 76% of them counted one time only. In total, the top ten clones hold around 1.4% of the sample. Specimen: memory CD4+ T cells sorted from blood. This specimen's cell subset or site label, per the study, means: CD45RA-negative fraction. These TCRs come from a man aged 18 to 30 in good health.

The V and J genes are TRBV5-1 and TRBJ2-5; TRBD2 matches 8 bases. The V gene's germline CDR1 is SGHRS and CDR2 YFSETQ. The V segment lost 4 bases and the J segment 4 bases; nucleotides outside the gene matches: 9. CDR3 length: 15 amino acids. This CDR3 is CASSIAGLDRETQYF. CDR3 nucleotides: TGCGCCAGCAGCATCGCGGGACTAGACAGAGAGACCCAGTACTTC.

In its sample, this clone was seen many times. The rearrangement joins TRBV2 to TRBJ2-2; D possibly corresponds to TRBD1 (6 bases). V lost 7 bases, J lost 6 bases, and 12 bases lay in between. This CDR3 has 13 amino acids. CDR1 and CDR2 (germline): SNHLY, FYNNEI. CDR3 nucleotide sequence: TGTGCCAGCAAAGAGGGGGTCCCCGGGGAGCTGTTTTTT. Protein: CASKEGVPGELFF.

The chain recombines TRBV11-2 with TRBJ1-1, with D tentatively TRBD1 (5 bases). Germline loops: CDR1 SGHAT, CDR2 FQNNGV. Trimming removed 1 base from V and 2 bases from J, with 11 bases in between. The CDR3 is 15 residues long. CDR3 loop: CASSLVGGVNTEAFF. For the CDR3, the DNA is TGTGCCAGCAGCTTAGTAGGAGGGGTCAACACTGAAGCTTTCTTT.

Only one count was recorded for this clone. The chain employs TRBV15 and TRBJ2-1; 7 nucleotides line up with TRBD1. There are 15 residues in the CDR3. Losses at the gene ends were 1 base for V and 8 bases for J; bases not matched to a gene: 8. The germline V gene encodes CDR1 LNHNV and CDR2 YYDKDF (reference sequence). Here the CDR3 DNA reads TGTGCCACCAGCAGAGGCCAGACAGGGATCGATGAGCAGTTCTTC. It encodes CATSRGQTGIDEQFF.

In regard to this clone: The same CDR3 also results from other DNA sequences found in this sample. This chain uses TRBV10-1 with TRBJ2-7; no clear D gene. V shed 3 bases and J shed 7 bases, with 7 bases lying between them. CDR3 size: 11 residues. CDR1 and CDR2 (germline): WNHNN, SYGVQD (reference sequence). CDR3 in amino acids: CASSESGEQYF. The DNA for the CDR3 is TGCGCCAGCAGTGAAAGTGGGGAGCAGTACTTC.

About this clone itself: The identical CDR3 is also encoded by other nucleotide sequences in the sample. The J gene is TRBJ2-3, the V gene TRBV19; D is unclear. Germline CDR1 LNHDA, CDR2 SQIVND (reference sequence). The length of the CDR3 is 11 residues. The V and J ends lost 4 bases and 5 bases respectively, with 4 bases between them. The DNA of the CDR3 is TGTGCCAGTAGTACCTTAGATACGCAGTATTTT. Translation gives CASSTLDTQYF.

The chain carries TRBV4-1 and TRBJ2-2, with D perhaps TRBD2 (5 bases). From germline, CDR1 is MGHRA and CDR2 YSYEKL. The V end lost 5 bases, the J end lost 0 bases, and 10 bases lay between the germline ends. CDR3 length: 15 residues. CDR3 loop: CASSRGLTNTGELFF. In DNA, the CDR3 is TGCGCCAGCAGCAGAGGACTTACGAACACCGGGGAGCTGTTTTTT.

This clone was observed once. The chain combines TRBV6-1 with TRBJ2-7; TRBD2 agrees at 8 bases. The germline gives CDR1 MNHNS, CDR2 SASEGT. Trimming took 4 bases from V and 5 from J; bases not matched to a gene: 10. The CDR3 spans 15 residues. This CDR3 reads CASSGGSSGVDEQYF. CDR3 nucleotide sequence: TGTGCCAGCAGTGGCGGTAGTAGCGGGGTTGACGAGCAGTACTTC.

V usage is TRBV7-6 and J usage is TRBJ2-7, with D possibly being TRBD2 (5 bases). In germline, CDR1 is SGHVS, CDR2 FNYEAQ. CDR3 length: 13 residues. The V and J ends lost 3 bases and 4 bases respectively, with 10 bases between them. The CDR3: CASSFTSSYEQYF. The CDR3 nucleotides read TGTGCCAGCAGCTTCACTAGTTCGTACGAGCAGTACTTC.

This sequence joins TRBV7-6 and TRBJ2-5; D may be TRBD2 (7 bases). V lost 5 bases, J lost 1 base, and 20 bases lay in between. CDR3 length: 17 amino acids. The germline gives CDR1 SGHVS, CDR2 FNYEAQ. In DNA, the CDR3 is TGTGCCAGCAGCCAAGGGGGGGGCCTAGCGGTCCAAGAGACCCAGTACTTC. Protein sequence: CASSQGGGLAVQETQYF.

The DNA for the CDR3 is TGTGCCAGCAGCGTTTCCCCCCGGGATGGCTACACCTTC. This codes for CASSVSPRDGYTF. The V and J genes are TRBV9 and TRBJ1-2; D not resolved. This CDR3 comprises 13 residues. Trimming took 2 bases from V and 6 from J, leaving 11 bases between them. The germline V gene has CDR1 SGDLS and CDR2 YYNGEE.

This rearrangement joins TRBV10-2 to TRBJ2-2, with D tentatively TRBD2 (5 bases). CDR1 is WSHSY and CDR2 is SAAADI in the germline V gene. The CDR3 sequence is 16 residues long. Trimming left V 7 bases short and J 1 base short, with 16 bases between. CDR3 sequence reads: CASTIASFGNTGELFF. The CDR3 DNA follows: TGCGCCAGCACTATCGCTAGCTTCGGGAACACCGGGGAGCTGTTTTTT.

This clone was detected only once. In DNA form, the CDR3 reads TGTGCCAGCAGCGCTCCGGGACTAGACACCGGGGAGCTGTTTTTT. Protein product: CASSAPGLDTGELFF. The chain employs TRBV5-4 and TRBJ2-2, with TRBD2 identical over 8 bases. CDR1 and CDR2 (germline): SGHNT, YYREEE (reference sequence). The CDR3 length is 15 residues. V shed 4 bases, J shed 3 bases, and the junction held 5 bases outside the gene matches. The full variable domain, in which reference TRBV5-4 and TRBJ2-2 provide the parts outside the CDR3, is ETGVTQSPTHLIKTRGQQVTLRCSSQSGHNTVSWYQQALGQGPQFIFQYYREEENGRGNFPPRFSGLQFPNYSSELNVNALELDDSALYLCASSAPGLDTGELFFGEGSRLTVL.

This chain links TRBV19 with TRBJ1-1, with a weak D call TRBD1 (6 bases). From germline, CDR1 is LNHDA and CDR2 SQIVND (reference sequence). Trimming pared 7 bases from V and 3 bases from J, leaving 15 bases between. CDR3 size: 14 residues. CDR3 loop: CASTRNREYTEAFF. The CDR3 coding sequence is TGTGCCAGTACCCGTAACAGGGAATACACTGAAGCTTTCTTT.

This clone was counted between two and nine times. The rearrangement links TRBV6-1 to TRBJ1-2; no firm D call. The germline V gene has CDR1 MNHNS and CDR2 SASEGT. V lost 6 bases, J lost 8 bases, and 13 bases lay in between. CDR3 length: 12 residues. The CDR3 DNA follows: TGTGCCAGCAGGCGTCTGGAAGGCGGCTACACCTTC. Its protein is CASRRLEGGYTF.

Written as DNA, the CDR3 is TGTGCCTGGAGTGCCGGACGCCGCGCAACTAATGAAAAACTGTTTTTT. Its translation is CAWSAGRRATNEKLFF. This chain connects TRBV30 to TRBJ1-4, with no clear D. Germline V gene lookup returns CDR1 GTSNPN and CDR2 SVGIG (reference sequence). V was clipped by 1 base and J by 0 bases, with 12 bases between them. The CDR3 contains 16 residues. Based on the CDR3 plus reference TRBV30 and TRBJ1-4, the full variable domain is SQTIHQWPATLVQPVGSPLSLECTVEGTSNPNLYWYRQAAGRGLQLLFYSVGIGQISSEVPQNLSASRPQDRQFILSSKKLLLSDSGFYLCAWSAGRRATNEKLFFGSGTQLSVL.

The gene calls are TRBV30 and TRBJ2-1; no clear D gene. The CDR3 is made up of 12 amino acids. V dropped 4 bases and J dropped 3 bases, with 7 bases sitting between them. Germline values: CDR1 GTSNPN, CDR2 SVGIG (reference sequence). CDR3 sequence (DNA): TGTGCCTGGACCCCCGACTACAATGAGCAGTTCTTC. Protein sequence: CAWTPDYNEQFF. Full variable domain (outside the CDR3, taken from reference TRBV30 and TRBJ2-1): SQTIHQWPATLVQPVGSPLSLECTVEGTSNPNLYWYRQAAGRGLQLLFYSVGIGQISSEVPQNLSASRPQDRQFILSSKKLLLSDSGFYLCAWTPDYNEQFFGPGTRLTVL.

The J gene is TRBJ1-5, the V gene TRBV7-2; D is unclear. Trimming removed 1 base from V and 6 bases from J, with 7 bases in between. Germline V gene lookup returns CDR1 SGHTA and CDR2 FQGNSA. The CDR3 runs 13 residues. CDR3 protein: CASSLGRVQPQHF. In DNA, the CDR3 is TGTGCCAGCAGCTTAGGTCGGGTTCAGCCCCAGCATTTT.

The genes are TRBV29-1 and TRBJ2-4, with D uncertain. The germline V gene has CDR1 SQVTM and CDR2 ANQGSEA. The germline V and J ends were trimmed by 4 bases and 9 bases, with 16 bases remaining between them. The CDR3 is 13 residues long. CDR3 in amino acids: CSVAGQSFGIQYF. The CDR3 DNA sequence: TGCAGCGTTGCCGGCCAGTCGTTCGGCATTCAGTACTTC.

V usage is TRBV30 and J usage is TRBJ2-5; tentative D call: TRBD2 (6 bases). Germline V gene lookup returns CDR1 GTSNPN and CDR2 SVGIG (reference sequence). The CDR3 length is 12 residues. V gave up 3 bases and J gave up 5 bases, with 10 bases separating them. This CDR3 is CAWRLASETQYF. CDR3 sequence (DNA): TGTGCCTGGAGGCTAGCGTCGGAGACCCAGTACTTC.

This chain uses TRBV6-5 with TRBJ2-2; weak D call: TRBD2 (6 bases). The CDR3 contains 15 residues. With 6 bases removed from V and 7 bases from J, the gap between germline ends came to 18 bases. Germline CDR1 MNHEY, CDR2 SVGAGI. The CDR3 DNA follows: TGTGCCAGCAGCAGACGGGGGACCGCCCACGGGGAGCTGTTTTTT. Amino acid sequence: CASSRRGTAHGELFF.

The rearrangement links TRBV7-9 to TRBJ2-3; D is possibly TRBD2 (5 bases). The germline V gene encodes CDR1 SEHNR and CDR2 FQNEAQ (reference sequence). V dropped 5 bases and J dropped 0 bases, with 18 bases sitting between them. The CDR3 is 17 residues long. The chain's CDR3 is CASSPGRTSTSTDTQYF. The CDR3 nucleotides read TGTGCCAGCAGCCCCGGCAGGACTTCAACTAGCACAGATACGCAGTATTTT.

The J gene is TRBJ2-5, the V gene TRBV10-3; 7 bases fit TRBD1. The germline V gene has CDR1 ENHRY and CDR2 SYGVKD. V lost 5 bases, J lost 4 bases, and 7 bases stayed unmatched. This CDR3 is 14 amino acids long. The CDR3 protein is CAISRQGTSETQYF. The CDR3 DNA follows: TGTGCCATCAGTAGACAGGGCACGTCAGAGACCCAGTACTTC.

The DNA of the CDR3 is TGCGCCAGCAGCTGGAGCGTGAACACCGGGGAGCTGTTTTTT. Amino acids: CASSWSVNTGELFF. The chain recombines TRBV5-1 with TRBJ2-2; D unclear. Germline V gives CDR1 SGHRS, CDR2 YFSETQ. The CDR3 totals 14 residues. Trimming took 3 bases from V and 1 from J, leaving 7 bases between them.

The chain recombines TRBV7-2 with TRBJ2-7; no definite D call. This CDR3 is built from 14 residues. The V and J ends lost 1 base and 0 bases respectively, with 7 bases between them. Germline CDR1 reads SGHTA; CDR2 reads FQGNSA. Here the CDR3 DNA reads TGTGCCAGCAGCTTAGGTTCGGCCTCCTACGAGCAGTACTTC. Protein: CASSLGSASYEQYF.